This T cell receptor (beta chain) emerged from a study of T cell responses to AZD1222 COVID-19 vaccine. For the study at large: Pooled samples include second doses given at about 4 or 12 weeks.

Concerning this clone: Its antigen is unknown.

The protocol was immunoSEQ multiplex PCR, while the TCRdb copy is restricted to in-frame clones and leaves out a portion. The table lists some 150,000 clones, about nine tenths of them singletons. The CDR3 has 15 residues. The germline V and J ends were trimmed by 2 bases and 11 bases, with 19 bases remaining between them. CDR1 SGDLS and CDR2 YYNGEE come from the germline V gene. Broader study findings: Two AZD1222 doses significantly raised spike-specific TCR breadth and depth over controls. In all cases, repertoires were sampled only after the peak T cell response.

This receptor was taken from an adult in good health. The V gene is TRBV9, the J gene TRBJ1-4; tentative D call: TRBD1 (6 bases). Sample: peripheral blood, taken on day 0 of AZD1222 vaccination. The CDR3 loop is CASSVTWGLGGKLFF. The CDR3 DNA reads TGTGCCAGCAGCGTCACGTGGGGGCTTGGCGGGAAACTGTTTTTT.